The T cell receptor beta chain under discussion was sequenced for a study of blood T cell repertoires in COVID-19. Across the study: The samples span acute and convalescent COVID-19 from the United States, Italy and Spain. PBMCs, B-cell-depleted T cells, or T cells provided the cDNA or gDNA that made up the material.

Those enrolled, adults aged about 18 to 89 years, came from under 25 US areas. Participants were placed into cohorts based on the clinical history they reported. The data were produced by immunoSEQ multiplex PCR, yet TCRdb's version contains in-frame clones alone and is incomplete. The sample carries roughly 180,000 clones, around four fifths recorded once. Sequenced material: PBMCs or T cells enriched from blood (not recorded which). This TCR derives from a woman aged 45 to 65 who had recovered from COVID-19.

The CDR3 reads CASSYAGTGYPEAFF. The CDR3 DNA follows: TGCGCCAGCAGCTACGCCGGGACAGGGTACCCTGAAGCTTTCTTT. This chain links TRBV5-1 with TRBJ1-1; 9 bases are a match to TRBD1. With V trimmed by 3 bases and J by 6 bases, 9 bases remained unmatched. CDR1 and CDR2 from the germline V gene are SGHRS and YFSETQ. The CDR3 sequence is 15 residues long.